These 10 T cell receptor beta chains share one sample of origin, sequenced in a study of beta chain features in type 1 diabetes. These receptors are not linked to any known antigen. Sequenced material consisted of expressed TCRB transcripts (all of the isolated RNA was reverse transcribed). Here immunoSEQ multiplex PCR was the method, and the copy in TCRdb shows in-frame clones only, minus some. The sample has 200,000 to 300,000 clones; about 15% are singletons. General study findings and limits: TCRB CDR3s from Type 1 diabetes patients were moderately but significantly shorter in all four CD4+ subsets.

Sequences were obtained from naive CD4+ T cells from blood. These receptors came from a man aged 25 to 40 with type 1 diabetes.

This chain uses TRBV7-9 with TRBJ1-1, with D possibly being TRBD1 (6 bases). CDR3 size: 14 residues. CDR1 and CDR2 (germline): SEHNR, FQNEAQ (reference sequence). Between the trimmed V and J ends, which lost 6 bases and 4 bases, there was a span of 15 bases. The DNA for the CDR3 is TGTGCCAGCAGTTTGGGGGCTCAACTCACTGAAGCTTTCTTT. Amino acid sequence: CASSLGAQLTEAFF. Variable domain in full (rest from reference TRBV7-9 and TRBJ1-1): DTGVSQNPRHKITKRGQNVTFRCDPISEHNRLYWYRQTLGQGPEFLTYFQNEAQLEKSRLLSDRFSAERPKGSFSTLEIQRTEQGDSAMYLCASSLGAQLTEAFFGQGTRLTVV.

This clone was seen a few times. The sample carries other DNA sequences with the same CDR3. The CDR3 DNA is TGTGCCAGCAGTGCTCAGGGGGTCTCCTACGAGCAGTACTTC. Protein sequence: CASSAQGVSYEQYF. The V gene is TRBV2, the J gene TRBJ2-7, with 7 bases that match TRBD1. There are 14 residues in the CDR3. Germline V CDR1 and CDR2: SNHLY, FYNNEI. J lost 0 bases, V lost 4 bases, and 3 bases had no gene match.

The gene calls are TRBV6-5 and TRBJ1-2, with D unresolved. Trimming pared 8 bases from V and 8 bases from J, leaving 15 bases between. This CDR3 is 12 amino acids long. CDR1 and CDR2 from the germline V gene are MNHEY and SVGAGI. The CDR3 region is CASSSGEGGYTF. CDR3 sequence (DNA): TGTGCCAGCTCCTCCGGGGAGGGCGGCTACACCTTC.

The chain uses TRBV5-1 and TRBJ2-1; 7 bases fit TRBD2. CDR3 length: 15 residues. Per germline, CDR1 SGHRS and CDR2 YFSETQ. Trimming cost V 2 bases and J 7 bases; bases outside gene matches: 9. The DNA of the CDR3 is TGCGCCAGCAGCTTTGGTCGGCAGGGACTAAATGAGCAGTTCTTC. Its translation: CASSFGRQGLNEQFF.

The sample holds a few counts of this clone. The rearrangement uses TRBV5-1 and TRBJ1-1; D is ambiguous. Per the germline V gene, CDR1 is SGHRS and CDR2 is YFSETQ. The ends were cut back, 0 bases at V and 5 bases at J, with 8 bases in the middle. The CDR3 runs to 13 residues. This CDR3 reads CASSLEGGTEAFF. The CDR3 coding sequence is TGCGCCAGCAGCTTGGAGGGCGGGACTGAAGCTTTCTTT.

This clone was found a few times. The chain couples TRBV5-6 to TRBJ2-7; D might be TRBD2 (5 bases). This CDR3 spans 11 amino acids. Germline V gives CDR1 SGHDT, CDR2 YYEEEE. Trimming removed 9 bases from V and 7 bases from J, with 14 bases in between. The CDR3 DNA reads TGTGCCAACTCGAGGGCCTTGGAGCAGTACTTC. Its translation is CANSRALEQYF.

This clone was found a few times. The V gene is TRBV4-1, the J gene TRBJ2-4; D is perhaps TRBD2 (6 bases). Trimming took 4 bases from V and 3 from J, leaving 16 bases between them. The CDR3 contains 16 residues. Germline CDR1 reads MGHRA; CDR2 reads YSYEKL. The CDR3 region has the DNA TGCGCCAGCAGCCCCCCCGGAGGGTTTGGCAAAAACATTCAGTACTTC. It encodes CASSPPGGFGKNIQYF.

This clone was seen a few times. The rearrangement uses TRBV18 and TRBJ2-7, with D possibly matching TRBD1 (9 bases). This CDR3 comprises 17 residues. V lost 3 bases to trimming and J lost 6 bases, with 24 bases between them. The germline V gene encodes CDR1 KGHSH and CDR2 LQKENI. The CDR3, as DNA: TGTGCCAGCTCACCCCCCCCCGGGACAGGGAGCGGGAGCGAGCAGTACTTC. It encodes CASSPPPGTGSGSEQYF. Together with reference TRBV18 and TRBJ2-7, the CDR3 gives the full variable domain: NAGVMQNPRHLVRRRGQEARLRCSPMKGHSHVYWYRQLPEEGLKFMVYLQKENIIDESGMPKERFSAEFPKEGPSILRIQQVVRGDSAAYFCASSPPPGTGSGSEQYFGPGTRLTVT.

The V and J genes are TRBV4-1 and TRBJ1-6; no reliable D call. The CDR3 runs 14 residues. Deletions cut 4 bases from V and 5 bases from J, with 9 bases between. Germline loops: CDR1 MGHRA, CDR2 YSYEKL. The CDR3 here is CASSRLEDNSPLHF. The CDR3 DNA sequence: TGCGCCAGCAGCCGCCTTGAGGATAATTCACCCCTCCACTTT.

This clone occurred a few times. The chain carries TRBV19 and TRBJ2-1, with 10 positions matching TRBD1. The CDR3 is made up of 15 amino acids. V lost 4 bases and J lost 8; bases outside the gene matches: 8. Germline CDR1 and CDR2: LNHDA and SQIVND (reference sequence). The CDR3 coding sequence is TGTGCCAGTAGTACAACGGACAGGGGGAGGGATGAGCAGTTCTTC. It yields the protein CASSTTDRGRDEQFF.